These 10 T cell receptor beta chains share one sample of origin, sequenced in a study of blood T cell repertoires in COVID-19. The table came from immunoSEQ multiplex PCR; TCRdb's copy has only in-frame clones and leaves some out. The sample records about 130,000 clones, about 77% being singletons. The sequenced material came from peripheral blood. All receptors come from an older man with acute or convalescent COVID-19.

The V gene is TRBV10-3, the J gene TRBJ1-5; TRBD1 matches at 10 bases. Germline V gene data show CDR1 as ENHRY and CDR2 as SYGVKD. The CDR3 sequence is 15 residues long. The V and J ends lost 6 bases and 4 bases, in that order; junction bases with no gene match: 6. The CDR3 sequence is CAISPTGGGNQPQHF. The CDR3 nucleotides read TGTGCCATCAGCCCGACAGGGGGCGGGAATCAGCCCCAGCATTTT.

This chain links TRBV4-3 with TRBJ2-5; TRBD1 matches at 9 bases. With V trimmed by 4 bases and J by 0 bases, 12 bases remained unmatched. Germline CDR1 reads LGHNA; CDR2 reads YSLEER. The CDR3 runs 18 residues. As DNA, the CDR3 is TGCGCCAGCAGCCCTGGACAGGGGCGCCTCACGTACCAAGAGACCCAGTACTTC. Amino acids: CASSPGQGRLTYQETQYF.

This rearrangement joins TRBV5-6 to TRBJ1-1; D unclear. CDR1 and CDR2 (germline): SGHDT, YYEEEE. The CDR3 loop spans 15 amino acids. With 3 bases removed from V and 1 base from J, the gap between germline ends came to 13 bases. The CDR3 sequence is CASSWSTQANTEAFF. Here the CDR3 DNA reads TGTGCCAGCAGCTGGTCTACCCAGGCGAACACTGAAGCTTTCTTT. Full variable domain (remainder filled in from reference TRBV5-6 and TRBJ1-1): DAGVTQSPTHLIKTRGQQVTLRCSPKSGHDTVSWYQQALGQGPQFIFQYYEEEERQRGNFPDRFSGHQFPNYSSELNVNALLLGDSALYLCASSWSTQANTEAFFGQGTRLTVV.

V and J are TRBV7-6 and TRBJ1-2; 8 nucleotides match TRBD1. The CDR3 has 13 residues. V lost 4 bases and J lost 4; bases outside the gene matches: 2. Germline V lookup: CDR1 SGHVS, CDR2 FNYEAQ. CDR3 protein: CASSSGQGYGYTF. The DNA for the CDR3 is TGTGCCAGCAGCTCAGGACAGGGCTATGGCTACACCTTC.

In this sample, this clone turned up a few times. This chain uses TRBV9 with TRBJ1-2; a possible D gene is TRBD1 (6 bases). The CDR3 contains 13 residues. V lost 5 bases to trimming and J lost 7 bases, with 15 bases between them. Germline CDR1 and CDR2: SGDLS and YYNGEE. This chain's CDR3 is CASRDGGAFGYTF. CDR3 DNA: TGTGCCAGCAGAGACGGGGGGGCCTTTGGCTACACCTTC.

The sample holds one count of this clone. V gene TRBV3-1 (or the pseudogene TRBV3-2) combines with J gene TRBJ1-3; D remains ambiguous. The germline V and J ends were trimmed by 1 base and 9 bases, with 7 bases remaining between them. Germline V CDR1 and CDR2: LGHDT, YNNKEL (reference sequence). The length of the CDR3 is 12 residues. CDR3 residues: CASSQGHGTIYF. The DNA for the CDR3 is TGTGCCAGCAGCCAAGGTCACGGCACCATATATTTT.

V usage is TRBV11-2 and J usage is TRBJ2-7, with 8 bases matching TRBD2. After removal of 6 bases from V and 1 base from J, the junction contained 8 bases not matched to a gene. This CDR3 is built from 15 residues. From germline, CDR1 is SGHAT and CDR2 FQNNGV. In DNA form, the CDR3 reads TGTGCCAGCAGTCCCACAGCGGGGGAGTCCTACGAGCAGTACTTC. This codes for CASSPTAGESYEQYF.

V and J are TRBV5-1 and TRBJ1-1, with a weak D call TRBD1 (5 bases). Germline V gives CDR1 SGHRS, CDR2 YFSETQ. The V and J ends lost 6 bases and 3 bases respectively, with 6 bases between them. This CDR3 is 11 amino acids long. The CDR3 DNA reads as TGCGCCAGCACAGGGCACACTGAAGCTTTCTTT. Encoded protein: CASTGHTEAFF.

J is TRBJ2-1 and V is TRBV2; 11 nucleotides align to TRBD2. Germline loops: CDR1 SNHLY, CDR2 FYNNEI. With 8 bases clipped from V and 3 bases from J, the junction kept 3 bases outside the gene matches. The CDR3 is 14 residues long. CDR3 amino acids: CASSSGGIYNEQFF. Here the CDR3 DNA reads TGTGCCAGCTCTAGCGGGGGGATCTACAATGAGCAGTTCTTC. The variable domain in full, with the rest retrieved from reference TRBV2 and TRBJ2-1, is EPEVTQTPSHQVTQMGQEVILRCVPISNHLYFYWYRQILGQKVEFLVSFYNNEISEKSEIFDDQFSVERPDGSNFTLKIRSTKLEDSAMYFCASSSGGIYNEQFFGPGTRLTVL.

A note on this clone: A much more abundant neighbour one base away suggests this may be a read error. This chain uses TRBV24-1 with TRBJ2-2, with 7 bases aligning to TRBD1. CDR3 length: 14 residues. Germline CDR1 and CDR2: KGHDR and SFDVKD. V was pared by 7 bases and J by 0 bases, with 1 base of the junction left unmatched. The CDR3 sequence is CATRGTANTGELFF. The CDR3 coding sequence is TGTGCCACCAGGGGGACAGCGAACACCGGGGAGCTGTTTTTT.